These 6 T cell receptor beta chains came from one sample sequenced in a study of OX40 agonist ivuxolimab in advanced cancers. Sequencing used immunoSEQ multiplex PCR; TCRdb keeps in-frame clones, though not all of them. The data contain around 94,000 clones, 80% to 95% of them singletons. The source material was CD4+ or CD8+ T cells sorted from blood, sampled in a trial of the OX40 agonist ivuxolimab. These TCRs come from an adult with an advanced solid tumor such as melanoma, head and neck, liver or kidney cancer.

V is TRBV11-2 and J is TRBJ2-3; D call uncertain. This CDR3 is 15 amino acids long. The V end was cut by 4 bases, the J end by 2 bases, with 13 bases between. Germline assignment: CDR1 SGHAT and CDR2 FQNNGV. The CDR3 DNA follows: TGTGCCAGCAGCTCGCCTAGATGGCACACAGATACGCAGTATTTT. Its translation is CASSSPRWHTDTQYF.

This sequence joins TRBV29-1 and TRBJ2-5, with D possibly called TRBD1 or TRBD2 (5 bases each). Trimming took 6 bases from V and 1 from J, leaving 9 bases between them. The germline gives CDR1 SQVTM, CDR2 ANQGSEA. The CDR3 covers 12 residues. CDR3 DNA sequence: TGCAGCGTCGGGGACCTCCAAGAGACCCAGTACTTC. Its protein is CSVGDLQETQYF. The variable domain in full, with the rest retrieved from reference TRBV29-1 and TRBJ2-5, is SAVISQKPSRDICQRGTSLTIQCQVDSQVTMMFWYRQQPGQSLTLIATANQGSEATYESGFVIDKFPISRPNLTFSTLTVSNMSPEDSSIYLCSVGDLQETQYFGPGTRLLVL.

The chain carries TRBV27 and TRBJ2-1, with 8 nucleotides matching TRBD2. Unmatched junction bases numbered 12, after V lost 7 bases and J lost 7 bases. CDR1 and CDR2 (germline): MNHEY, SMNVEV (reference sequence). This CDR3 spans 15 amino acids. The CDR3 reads CASTAPGLARNEQFF. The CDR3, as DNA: TGTGCCAGCACCGCTCCCGGACTAGCTCGAAATGAGCAGTTCTTC.

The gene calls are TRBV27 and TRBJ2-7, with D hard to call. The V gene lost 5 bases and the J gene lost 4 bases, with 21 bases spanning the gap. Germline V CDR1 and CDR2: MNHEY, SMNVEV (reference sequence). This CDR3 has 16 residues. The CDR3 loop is CASSPSPSKLFYEQYF. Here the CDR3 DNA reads TGTGCCAGCAGTCCATCCCCATCCAAATTATTTTACGAGCAGTACTTC.

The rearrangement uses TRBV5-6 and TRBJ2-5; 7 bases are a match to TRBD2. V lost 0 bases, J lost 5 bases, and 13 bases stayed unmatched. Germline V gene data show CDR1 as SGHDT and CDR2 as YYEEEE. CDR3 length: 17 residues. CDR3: CASSLAGLAGPGETQYF. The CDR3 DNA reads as TGTGCCAGCAGCTTGGCCGGGTTAGCGGGTCCCGGGGAGACCCAGTACTTC.

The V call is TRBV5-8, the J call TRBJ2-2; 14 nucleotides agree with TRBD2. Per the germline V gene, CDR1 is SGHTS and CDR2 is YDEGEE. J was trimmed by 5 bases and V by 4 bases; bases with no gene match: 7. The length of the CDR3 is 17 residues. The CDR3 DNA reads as TGTGCCAGCAGCCTGCCGACTAGCGGGAGGGTAACCGGGGAGCTGTTTTTT. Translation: CASSLPTSGRVTGELFF.